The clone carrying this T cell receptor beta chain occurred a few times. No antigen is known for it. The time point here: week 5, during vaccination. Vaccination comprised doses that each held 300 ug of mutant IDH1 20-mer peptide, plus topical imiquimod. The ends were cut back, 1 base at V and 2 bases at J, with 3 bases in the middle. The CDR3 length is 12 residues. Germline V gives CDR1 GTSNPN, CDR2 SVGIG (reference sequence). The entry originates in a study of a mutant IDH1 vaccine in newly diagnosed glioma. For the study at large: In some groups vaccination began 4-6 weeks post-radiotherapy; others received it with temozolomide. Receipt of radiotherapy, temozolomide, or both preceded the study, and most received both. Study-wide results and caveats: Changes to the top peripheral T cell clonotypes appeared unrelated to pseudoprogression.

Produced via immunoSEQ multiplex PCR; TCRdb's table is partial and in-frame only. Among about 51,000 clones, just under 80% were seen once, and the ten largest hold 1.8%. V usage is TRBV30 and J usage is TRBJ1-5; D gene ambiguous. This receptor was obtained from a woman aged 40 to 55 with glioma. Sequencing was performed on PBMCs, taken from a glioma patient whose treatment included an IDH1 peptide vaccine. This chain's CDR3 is CAWSAGNQPQHF. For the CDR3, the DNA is TGTGCCTGGAGTGCGGGCAATCAGCCCCAGCATTTT.